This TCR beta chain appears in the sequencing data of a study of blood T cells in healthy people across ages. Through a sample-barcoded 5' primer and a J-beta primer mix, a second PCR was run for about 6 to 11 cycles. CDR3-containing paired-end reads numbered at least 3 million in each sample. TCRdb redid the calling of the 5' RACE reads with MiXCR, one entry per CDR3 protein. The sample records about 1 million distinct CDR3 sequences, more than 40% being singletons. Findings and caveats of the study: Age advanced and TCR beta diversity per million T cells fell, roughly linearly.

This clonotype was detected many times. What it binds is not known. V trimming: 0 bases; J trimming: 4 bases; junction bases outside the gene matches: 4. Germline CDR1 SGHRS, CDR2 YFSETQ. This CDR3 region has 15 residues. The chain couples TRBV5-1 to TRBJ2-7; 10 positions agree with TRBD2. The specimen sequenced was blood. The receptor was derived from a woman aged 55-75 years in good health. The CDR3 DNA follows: TGCGCCAGCAGCTTGGTCTCTAGCGGGAGATACGAGCAGTACTTC. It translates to CASSLVSSGRYEQYF.